In its sample, the clone carrying this T cell receptor beta chain was seen a few times. These data belong to a study of T cell repertoires in cytomegalovirus infection. The CDR3 runs to 13 residues. Per the germline V gene, CDR1 is LNHDA and CDR2 is SQIVND (reference sequence). The V and J ends lost 2 bases and 7 bases respectively, with 9 bases between them. MiXCR, run by TCRdb on the reads, gives a single entry per CDR3 protein. The top ten clones hold around 2.6% of a sample with approximately 750,000 distinct CDR3 sequences, 35% to 45% of them seen once. The rearrangement links TRBV19 to TRBJ1-5; a weak D match, TRBD1 (6 bases). The specimen was PBMCs. The TCR was taken from a human donor in good health (CMV status not recorded). Some clones in this sample may be carry-over from other donors' samples. CDR3 residues: CASSITGWQPQHF. The CDR3 coding sequence is TGTGCCAGTAGTATAACAGGGTGGCAGCCCCAGCATTTT.